These 26 T cell receptor beta chains originate from one sample sequenced in a study of T cell changes during pregnancy in multiple sclerosis. TCRdb keeps only in-frame clones here, not all; method: immunoSEQ multiplex PCR. The repertoire has under 75,000 clones, roughly nine tenths of them found once; the top ten carry just under 0.5%. The material was CD4+ T cells from peripheral blood mononuclear cells, obtained after pregnancy. The receptors were sampled from a female donor in good health, enrolled as a control in a pregnancy study.

The count of this clone is one. The V call is TRBV2, the J call TRBJ1-5; tentatively, D is TRBD1 (6 bases). The V gene lost 4 bases and the J gene lost 3 bases, with 10 bases spanning the gap. This CDR3 comprises 14 residues. Germline values: CDR1 SNHLY, CDR2 FYNNEI. In DNA form, the CDR3 reads TGTGCCAGCAGTGCTCAGGGGTACAATCAGCCCCAGCATTTT. As protein: CASSAQGYNQPQHF.

V usage is TRBV2 and J usage is TRBJ1-1; D is undetermined. The germline gives CDR1 SNHLY, CDR2 FYNNEI. V lost 5 bases and J 6 bases, leaving 16 bases between the germline ends. The CDR3 has 14 residues. The CDR3 bases are TGTGCCAGCAGTAATCACGCGTCTGCGGCTGAAGCTTTCTTT. Amino acid sequence: CASSNHASAAEAFF.

This chain uses TRBV18 with TRBJ1-4; no reliable D call. V was trimmed by 1 base and J by 9 bases, leaving 12 bases between them. This CDR3 is 14 amino acids long. Germline-derived CDR1 and CDR2 are KGHSH and LQKENI. CDR3 sequence reads: CASSPLPNSQKLFF. The CDR3 coding sequence is TGTGCCAGCTCACCACTCCCTAATAGCCAAAAACTGTTTTTT.

This clone appeared once. The CDR3 reads CASTGANYGYTF. The DNA of the CDR3 is TGTGCCAGTACAGGAGCTAACTATGGCTACACCTTC. This rearrangement joins TRBV6-5 to TRBJ1-2; D may be TRBD1 (5 bases). V dropped 9 bases and J dropped 0 bases, with 8 bases sitting between them. Germline loops: CDR1 MNHEY, CDR2 SVGAGI. The CDR3 spans 12 residues.

The V call is TRBV9, the J call TRBJ2-3; D ambiguous. CDR1 is SGDLS, CDR2 YYNGEE, per germline. This CDR3 contains 13 residues. V was pared by 0 bases and J by 5 bases, with 7 bases between. The CDR3, as DNA: TGTGCCAGCAGCGTAGCCCCCCTAGATACGCAGTATTTT. As protein: CASSVAPLDTQYF.

The V gene is TRBV5-4, the J gene TRBJ2-5; perhaps TRBD1 as D (5 bases). Trimming took 0 bases from V and 3 from J, leaving 6 bases between them. CDR1 and CDR2 from the germline V gene are SGHNT and YYREEE (reference sequence). The CDR3 extends over 13 amino acids. The chain's CDR3 is CASSLVGEETQYF. As DNA, the CDR3 is TGTGCCAGCAGCTTGGTAGGGGAAGAGACCCAGTACTTC.

V gene TRBV6-5 combines with J gene TRBJ1-1; maybe TRBD1 (5 bases). From germline, CDR1 is MNHEY and CDR2 SVGAGI. CDR3 length: 14 amino acids. The ends were cut back, 0 bases at V and 8 bases at J, with 13 bases in the middle. The CDR3 spells CASSYSGIRGEAFF. In DNA form, the CDR3 reads TGTGCCAGCAGTTACTCAGGTATTAGGGGAGAAGCTTTCTTT.

V is TRBV7-2 and J is TRBJ2-7; tentative D call: TRBD2 (6 bases). In germline, CDR1 is SGHTA, CDR2 FQGNSA. V gave up 1 base and J gave up 3 bases, with 10 bases separating them. This CDR3 region has 14 residues. The CDR3, as DNA: TGTGCCAGCAGCTTAGGGGGAGGCTACTACGAGCAGTACTTC. Translating it yields CASSLGGGYYEQYF.

V is TRBV5-1 and J is TRBJ1-2, with TRBD1 matching 10 bases. The CDR3 covers 14 residues. Germline V lookup: CDR1 SGHRS, CDR2 YFSETQ. J gave up 8 bases and V 4 bases, and 8 bases lay outside the gene matches. The CDR3 sequence: CASSRDDRGLGYTF. The CDR3 DNA is TGCGCCAGCAGCCGGGATGACAGGGGGCTAGGCTACACCTTC. The full variable domain, with the rest looked up from reference TRBV5-1 and TRBJ1-2, is KAGVTQTPRYLIKTRGQQVTLSCSPISGHRSVSWYQQTPGQGLQFLFEYFSETQRNKGNFPGRFSGRQFSNSRSEMNVSTLELGDSALYLCASSRDDRGLGYTFGSGTRLTVV.

This chain links TRBV5-1 with TRBJ2-3; D possibly corresponds to TRBD1 (5 bases). Germline CDR1 is SGHRS and CDR2 is YFSETQ. The V end lost 3 bases, the J end lost 0 bases, and 14 bases lay between the germline ends. This CDR3 has 16 residues. This chain's CDR3 is CASSYQGRPSTDTQYF. CDR3 sequence (DNA): TGCGCCAGCAGCTATCAGGGCAGACCTAGCACAGATACGCAGTATTTT.

V and J are TRBV4-1 and TRBJ1-2, with D possibly TRBD1 on 5 matching bases. Germline CDR1 and CDR2: MGHRA and YSYEKL. This CDR3 has 16 residues. Trimming removed 0 bases from V and 4 bases from J, with 15 bases in between. CDR3 amino acids: CASSQEGAREGYGYTF. The CDR3 DNA reads as TGCGCCAGCAGCCAAGAGGGAGCCAGGGAGGGCTATGGCTACACCTTC.

This rearrangement joins TRBV4-1 to TRBJ2-4, with 11 bases identical to TRBD2. Germline V gene data show CDR1 as MGHRA and CDR2 as YSYEKL. The CDR3 covers 17 residues. With 0 bases clipped from V and 8 bases from J, the junction kept 9 bases outside the gene matches. CDR3 region: CASSQDNLAGGRDIQYF. The CDR3 coding sequence is TGCGCCAGCAGCCAAGATAACCTAGCGGGGGGCCGGGACATTCAGTACTTC.

The chain recombines TRBV5-6 with TRBJ1-5, with D perhaps matching TRBD1 (5 bases). CDR3 length equals 14 residues. In germline, CDR1 is SGHDT, CDR2 YYEEEE. V gave up 3 bases and J gave up 3 bases, with 10 bases separating them. This CDR3 reads CASSYRDYNQPQHF. CDR3 nucleotides: TGTGCCAGCAGCTACCGGGACTACAATCAGCCCCAGCATTTT.

The V and J genes are TRBV28 and TRBJ1-2, with a possible D match to TRBD1 (6 bases). Trimming cost V 1 base and J 2 bases, with 11 bases left between them. CDR3 size: 15 residues. Germline loops: CDR1 MDHEN, CDR2 SYDVKM. DNA for the CDR3: TGTGCCAGCAGTTTATACCAGGGGCTAAACTATGGCTACACCTTC. Its translation: CASSLYQGLNYGYTF.

This clone was recorded only once. CDR3 nucleotide sequence: TGTGCCAGCAGTTCCTTAGTTTACAATGAGCAGTTCTTC. This sequence encodes CASSSLVYNEQFF. The rearrangement joins TRBV6-5 to TRBJ2-1; no reliable D call. The germline V gene has CDR1 MNHEY and CDR2 SVGAGI. The CDR3 is 13 residues long. Between the trimmed V and J ends, which lost 4 bases and 4 bases, there was a span of 8 bases.

The rearrangement joins TRBV2 to TRBJ2-1, with 11 bases matching TRBD2. The ends lost 8 bases at V and 0 bases at J; junction bases unmatched: 6. This CDR3 spans 16 amino acids. Germline V gene data show CDR1 as SNHLY and CDR2 as FYNNEI. DNA for the CDR3: TGTGCCAGCCGGCTAGCGGGGGGATTCTCCTACAATGAGCAGTTCTTC. Amino acids: CASRLAGGFSYNEQFF.

The gene calls are TRBV7-3 and TRBJ1-6; TRBD1 is a possible D gene (5 bases). The length of the CDR3 is 15 residues. Germline V lookup: CDR1 SGHTA, CDR2 FQGTGA. The V gene lost 5 bases and the J gene lost 0 bases, with 8 bases spanning the gap. CDR3 region: CASSMGGSYNSPLHF. CDR3 bases: TGTGCCAGCAGCATGGGGGGCTCCTATAATTCACCCCTCCACTTT.

V usage is TRBV25-1 and J usage is TRBJ1-2, with no clear D. The CDR3 totals 16 residues. Trimming took 2 bases from V and 3 from J, leaving 16 bases between them. CDR1 and CDR2 (germline): MGHDK, SYGVNS. The DNA of the CDR3 is TGTGCCAGCAGTGAACTCGCCCCAGGACTACACTATGGCTACACCTTC. This codes for CASSELAPGLHYGYTF.

This rearrangement joins TRBV7-9 to TRBJ1-5; tentative D call: TRBD1 (5 bases). CDR3 length: 14 residues. From germline, CDR1 is SEHNR and CDR2 FQNEAQ (reference sequence). Trimming took 0 bases from V and 2 from J, leaving 5 bases between them. This chain's CDR3 is CASSLATGNQPQHF. DNA of the CDR3: TGTGCCAGCAGCTTAGCGACAGGCAATCAGCCCCAGCATTTT.

This chain connects TRBV19 to TRBJ2-3, with TRBD2 matching 9 bases. J lost 6 bases, V lost 5 bases, and 15 bases had no gene match. From germline, CDR1 is LNHDA and CDR2 SQIVND (reference sequence). The CDR3 loop spans 17 amino acids. The CDR3 sequence: CASSAGGSGGTGDTQYF. DNA for the CDR3: TGTGCCAGTAGTGCCGGAGGTAGCGGGGGCACCGGGGATACGCAGTATTTT.

This chain uses TRBV30 with TRBJ2-1; a weak D match, TRBD2 (7 bases). V dropped 5 bases and J dropped 13 bases, with 27 bases sitting between them. This CDR3 comprises 15 residues. Germline loops: CDR1 GTSNPN, CDR2 SVGIG (reference sequence). The CDR3 here is CAWGGTARGLPHQFF. The CDR3 nucleotides read TGTGCCTGGGGGGGCACTGCGCGGGGGCTACCCCATCAGTTCTTC.

This sequence joins TRBV9 and TRBJ2-1; TRBD2 agrees at 14 bases. Germline V gives CDR1 SGDLS, CDR2 YYNGEE. Unmatched junction bases numbered 0, after V lost 2 bases and J lost 5 bases. This CDR3 spans 15 amino acids. The chain's CDR3 is CASSVTSGGDNEQFF. The CDR3 DNA follows: TGTGCCAGCAGCGTGACTAGCGGGGGGGACAATGAGCAGTTCTTC. The full variable domain, with the rest looked up from reference TRBV9 and TRBJ2-1, is DSGVTQTPKHLITATGQRVTLRCSPRSGDLSVYWYQQSLDQGLQFLIQYYNGEERAKGNILERFSAQQFPDLHSELNLSSLELGDSALYFCASSVTSGGDNEQFFGPGTRLTVL.

The CDR3: CASSQEAEILRNTEAFF. CDR3 sequence (DNA): TGTGCCAGCAGCCAAGAAGCCGAAATCCTCCGGAACACTGAAGCTTTCTTT. The V and J genes are TRBV4-2 and TRBJ1-1; D gene ambiguous. The ends were cut back, 0 bases at V and 1 base at J, with 15 bases in the middle. CDR1 and CDR2 from the germline V gene are LGHNA and YNFKEQ. The CDR3 totals 17 residues.

This chain uses TRBV7-2 with TRBJ1-5; D is unclear. The CDR3 contains 16 residues. V lost 2 bases, J lost 1 base, and 12 bases lay in between. Germline V gene sequence: CDR1 SGHTA, CDR2 FQGNSA. As DNA, the CDR3 is TGTGCCAGCAGCTTAAGCGGAGGAGGGAGCAATCAGCCCCAGCATTTT. Its translation is CASSLSGGGSNQPQHF.

The chain carries TRBV2 and TRBJ1-6, with 9 bases fitting TRBD1. The CDR3 is 15 amino acids. The V gene end was trimmed by 6 bases and the J gene end by 9 bases; junction bases not matched to a gene: 9. Germline CDR1 and CDR2: SNHLY and FYNNEI. CDR3 in amino acids: CASRRDRDVVSPLHF. For the CDR3, the DNA is TGTGCCAGCAGAAGGGACAGGGACGTTGTTTCACCCCTCCACTTT.

V usage is TRBV7-2 and J usage is TRBJ2-7; D ambiguous. CDR1 is SGHTA, CDR2 FQGNSA, per germline. CDR3 size: 16 residues. Trimming cost V 1 base and J 0 bases, with 13 bases left between them. The CDR3 loop is CASSLEVSRSSYEQYF. CDR3 DNA: TGTGCCAGCAGCTTAGAAGTCAGTCGTTCCTCCTACGAGCAGTACTTC.